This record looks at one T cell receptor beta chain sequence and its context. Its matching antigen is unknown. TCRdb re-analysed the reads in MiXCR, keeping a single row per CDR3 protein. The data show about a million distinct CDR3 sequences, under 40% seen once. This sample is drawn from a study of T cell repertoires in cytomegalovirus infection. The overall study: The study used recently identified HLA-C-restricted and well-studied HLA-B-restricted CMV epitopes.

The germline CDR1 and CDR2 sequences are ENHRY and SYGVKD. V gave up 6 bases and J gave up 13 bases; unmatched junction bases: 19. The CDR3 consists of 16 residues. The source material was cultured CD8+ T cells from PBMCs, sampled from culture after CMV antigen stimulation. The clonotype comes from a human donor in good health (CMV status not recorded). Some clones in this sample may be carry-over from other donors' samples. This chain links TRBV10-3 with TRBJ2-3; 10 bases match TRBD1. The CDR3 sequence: CAISEGLAGTGEREYF. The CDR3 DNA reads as TGTGCCATCAGCGAGGGGCTCGCTGGGACAGGGGAAAGGGAGTATTTT.